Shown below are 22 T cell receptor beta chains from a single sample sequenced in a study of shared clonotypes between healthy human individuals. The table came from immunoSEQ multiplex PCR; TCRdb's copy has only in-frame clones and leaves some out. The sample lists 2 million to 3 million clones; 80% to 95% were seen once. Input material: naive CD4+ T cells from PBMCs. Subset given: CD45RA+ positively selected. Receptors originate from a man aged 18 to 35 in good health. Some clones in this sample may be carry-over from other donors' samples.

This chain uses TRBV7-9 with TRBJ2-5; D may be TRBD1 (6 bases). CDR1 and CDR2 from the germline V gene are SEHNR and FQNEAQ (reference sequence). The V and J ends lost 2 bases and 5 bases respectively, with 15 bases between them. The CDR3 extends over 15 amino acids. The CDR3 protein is CASSLSGRGRETQYF. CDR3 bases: TGTGCCAGCAGCTTATCTGGCAGGGGAAGGGAGACCCAGTACTTC.

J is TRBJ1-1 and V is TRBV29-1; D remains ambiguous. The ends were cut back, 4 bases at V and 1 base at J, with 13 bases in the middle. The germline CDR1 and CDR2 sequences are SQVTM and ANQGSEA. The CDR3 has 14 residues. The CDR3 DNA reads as TGCAGCGTTGCAAAGACATCCACGAACACTGAAGCTTTCTTT. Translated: CSVAKTSTNTEAFF.

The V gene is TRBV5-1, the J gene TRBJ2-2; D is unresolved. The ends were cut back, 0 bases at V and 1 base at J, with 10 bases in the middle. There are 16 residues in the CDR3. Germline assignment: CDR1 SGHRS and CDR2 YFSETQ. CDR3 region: CASSLAGSRNTGELFF. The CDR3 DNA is TGCGCCAGCAGCTTGGCGGGTTCGCGGAACACCGGGGAGCTGTTTTTT. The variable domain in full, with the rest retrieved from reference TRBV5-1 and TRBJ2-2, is KAGVTQTPRYLIKTRGQQVTLSCSPISGHRSVSWYQQTPGQGLQFLFEYFSETQRNKGNFPGRFSGRQFSNSRSEMNVSTLELGDSALYLCASSLAGSRNTGELFFGEGSRLTVL.

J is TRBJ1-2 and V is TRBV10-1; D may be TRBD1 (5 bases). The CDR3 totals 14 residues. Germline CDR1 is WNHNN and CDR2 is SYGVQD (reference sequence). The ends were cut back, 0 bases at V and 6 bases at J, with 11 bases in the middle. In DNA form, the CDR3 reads TGCGCCAGCAGTGAGTCGGGGGTCCCCAATGGCTACACCTTC. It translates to CASSESGVPNGYTF.

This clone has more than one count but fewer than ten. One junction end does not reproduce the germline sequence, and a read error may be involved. As DNA, the CDR3 is TGTGCCAGCCGTGCCCGGGGAAGGAGCCTTTTC. As protein: CASRARGRSLF. The chain uses TRBV28 and TRBJ2-7; D possibly corresponds to TRBD2 (5 bases). This CDR3 has 11 residues. CDR1 is MDHEN, CDR2 SYDVKM, per germline.

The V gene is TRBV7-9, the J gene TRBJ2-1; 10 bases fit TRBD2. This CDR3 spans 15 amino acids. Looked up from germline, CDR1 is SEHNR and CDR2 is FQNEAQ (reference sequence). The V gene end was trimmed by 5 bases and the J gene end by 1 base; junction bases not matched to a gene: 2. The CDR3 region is CASSRTSGSYNEQFF. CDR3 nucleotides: TGTGCCAGCAGCCGGACTAGCGGATCCTACAATGAGCAGTTCTTC.

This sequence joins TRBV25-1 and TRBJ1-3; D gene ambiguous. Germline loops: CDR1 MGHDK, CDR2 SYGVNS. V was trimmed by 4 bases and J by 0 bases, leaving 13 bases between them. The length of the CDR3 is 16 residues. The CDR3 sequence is CASSALIGVSGNTIYF. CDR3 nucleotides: TGTGCCAGCAGTGCCCTAATTGGGGTCTCTGGAAACACCATATATTTT.

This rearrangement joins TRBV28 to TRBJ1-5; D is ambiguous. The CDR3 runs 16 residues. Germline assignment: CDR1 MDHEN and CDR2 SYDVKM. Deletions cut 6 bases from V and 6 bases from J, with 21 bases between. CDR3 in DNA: TGTGCCAGCAGAGGAACTCCGGGAACCCACAGTCAGCCCCAGCATTTT. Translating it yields CASRGTPGTHSQPQHF.

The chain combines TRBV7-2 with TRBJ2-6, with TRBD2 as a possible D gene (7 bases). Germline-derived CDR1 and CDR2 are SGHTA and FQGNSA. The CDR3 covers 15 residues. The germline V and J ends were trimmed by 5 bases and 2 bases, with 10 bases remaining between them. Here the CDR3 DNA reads TGTGCCAGCAGCCAAGGGGGGGCTGGGGCCAACGTCCTGACTTTC. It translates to CASSQGGAGANVLTF.

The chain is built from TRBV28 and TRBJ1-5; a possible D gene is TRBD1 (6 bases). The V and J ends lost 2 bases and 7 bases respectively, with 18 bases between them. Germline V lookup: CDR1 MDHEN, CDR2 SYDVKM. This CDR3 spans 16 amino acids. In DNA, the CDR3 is TGTGCCAGCAGTTTAGAGTCACCGATGGGGGGCCAGCCCCAGCATTTT. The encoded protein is CASSLESPMGGQPQHF.

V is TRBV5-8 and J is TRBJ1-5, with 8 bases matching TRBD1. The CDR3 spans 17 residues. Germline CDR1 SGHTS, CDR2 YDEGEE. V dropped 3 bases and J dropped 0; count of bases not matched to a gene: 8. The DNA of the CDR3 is TGTGCCAGCAGCTACGGACAGGGCTACAATAGCAATCAGCCCCAGCATTTT. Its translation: CASSYGQGYNSNQPQHF.

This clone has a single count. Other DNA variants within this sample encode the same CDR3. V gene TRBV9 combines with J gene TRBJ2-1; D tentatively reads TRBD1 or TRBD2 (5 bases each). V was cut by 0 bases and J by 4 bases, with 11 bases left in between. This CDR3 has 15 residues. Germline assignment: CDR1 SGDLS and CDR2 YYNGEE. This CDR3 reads CASSVGAGSYNEQFF. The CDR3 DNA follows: TGTGCCAGCAGCGTAGGTGCAGGGAGTTACAATGAGCAGTTCTTC.

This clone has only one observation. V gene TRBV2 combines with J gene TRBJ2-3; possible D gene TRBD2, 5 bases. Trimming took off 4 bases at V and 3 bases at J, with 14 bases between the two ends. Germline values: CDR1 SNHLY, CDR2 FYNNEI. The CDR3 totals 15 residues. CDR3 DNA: TGTGCCAGCAGTGGGTTCGGCGGGCCTACAGATACGCAGTATTTT. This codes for CASSGFGGPTDTQYF. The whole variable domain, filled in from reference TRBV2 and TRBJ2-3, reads EPEVTQTPSHQVTQMGQEVILRCVPISNHLYFYWYRQILGQKVEFLVSFYNNEISEKSEIFDDQFSVERPDGSNFTLKIRSTKLEDSAMYFCASSGFGGPTDTQYFGPGTRLTVL.

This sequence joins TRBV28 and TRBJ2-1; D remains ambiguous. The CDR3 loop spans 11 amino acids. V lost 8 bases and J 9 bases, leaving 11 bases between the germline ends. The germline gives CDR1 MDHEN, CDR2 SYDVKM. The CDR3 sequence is CASPSGTEQFF. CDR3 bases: TGTGCCAGCCCTAGTGGAACTGAGCAGTTCTTC.

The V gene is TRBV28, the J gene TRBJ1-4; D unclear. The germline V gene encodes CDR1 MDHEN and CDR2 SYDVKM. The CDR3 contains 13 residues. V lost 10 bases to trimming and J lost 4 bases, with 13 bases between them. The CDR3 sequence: CANAEGVNEKLFF. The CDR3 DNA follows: TGTGCCAACGCTGAGGGTGTTAATGAAAAACTGTTTTTT.

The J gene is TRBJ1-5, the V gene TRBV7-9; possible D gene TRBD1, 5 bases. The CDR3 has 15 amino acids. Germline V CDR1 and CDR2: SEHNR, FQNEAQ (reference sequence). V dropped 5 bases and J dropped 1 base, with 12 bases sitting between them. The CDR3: CASSRARGSNQPQHF. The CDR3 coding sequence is TGTGCCAGCAGCCGGGCCCGGGGGAGCAATCAGCCCCAGCATTTT.

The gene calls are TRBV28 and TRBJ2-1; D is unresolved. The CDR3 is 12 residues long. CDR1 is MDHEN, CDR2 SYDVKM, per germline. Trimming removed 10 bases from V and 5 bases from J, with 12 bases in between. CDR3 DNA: TGTGCCACCGGGCGGTGGAACAATGAGCAGTTCTTC. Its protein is CATGRWNNEQFF.

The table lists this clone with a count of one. The CDR3 sequence is CASSITTGLSSGANVLTF. CDR3 sequence (DNA): TGTGCCAGCAGCATCACGACAGGGCTGAGCTCTGGGGCCAACGTCCTGACTTTC. This chain uses TRBV7-9 with TRBJ2-6; 7 positions match TRBD1. In germline, CDR1 is SEHNR, CDR2 FQNEAQ (reference sequence). V trimming: 5 bases; J trimming: 0 bases; junction bases outside the gene matches: 10. This CDR3 contains 18 residues. Variable domain in full (rest from reference TRBV7-9 and TRBJ2-6): DTGVSQNPRHKITKRGQNVTFRCDPISEHNRLYWYRQTLGQGPEFLTYFQNEAQLEKSRLLSDRFSAERPKGSFSTLEIQRTEQGDSAMYLCASSITTGLSSGANVLTFGAGSRLTVL.

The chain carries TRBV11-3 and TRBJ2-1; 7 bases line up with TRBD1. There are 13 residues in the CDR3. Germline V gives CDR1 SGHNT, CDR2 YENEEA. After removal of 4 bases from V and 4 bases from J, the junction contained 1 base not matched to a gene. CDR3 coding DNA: TGTGCCAGCAGCTCGGGACAGTACAATGAGCAGTTCTTC. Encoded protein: CASSSGQYNEQFF.

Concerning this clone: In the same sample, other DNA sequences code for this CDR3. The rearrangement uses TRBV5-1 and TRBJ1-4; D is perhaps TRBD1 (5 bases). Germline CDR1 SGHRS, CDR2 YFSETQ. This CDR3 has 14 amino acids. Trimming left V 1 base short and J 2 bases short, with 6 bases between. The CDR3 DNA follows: TGCGCCAGCAGCTTGTCAGGGACTAATGAAAAACTGTTTTTT. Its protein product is CASSLSGTNEKLFF.

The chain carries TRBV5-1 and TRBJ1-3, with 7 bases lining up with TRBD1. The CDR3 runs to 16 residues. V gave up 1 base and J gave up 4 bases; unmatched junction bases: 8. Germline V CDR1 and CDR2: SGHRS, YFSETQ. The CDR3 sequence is CASSLQRQGAGNTIYF. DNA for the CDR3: TGCGCCAGCAGCTTGCAACGACAGGGCGCAGGAAACACCATATATTTT. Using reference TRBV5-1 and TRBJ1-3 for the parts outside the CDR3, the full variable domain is KAGVTQTPRYLIKTRGQQVTLSCSPISGHRSVSWYQQTPGQGLQFLFEYFSETQRNKGNFPGRFSGRQFSNSRSEMNVSTLELGDSALYLCASSLQRQGAGNTIYFGEGSWLTVV.

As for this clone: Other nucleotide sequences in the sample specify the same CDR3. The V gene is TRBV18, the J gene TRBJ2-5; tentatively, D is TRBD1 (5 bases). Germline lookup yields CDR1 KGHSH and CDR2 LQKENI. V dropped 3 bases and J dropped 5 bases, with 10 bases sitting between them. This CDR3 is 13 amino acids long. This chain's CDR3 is CASSPGQGETQYF. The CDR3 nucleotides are TGTGCCAGCTCACCGGGGCAGGGCGAGACCCAGTACTTC.